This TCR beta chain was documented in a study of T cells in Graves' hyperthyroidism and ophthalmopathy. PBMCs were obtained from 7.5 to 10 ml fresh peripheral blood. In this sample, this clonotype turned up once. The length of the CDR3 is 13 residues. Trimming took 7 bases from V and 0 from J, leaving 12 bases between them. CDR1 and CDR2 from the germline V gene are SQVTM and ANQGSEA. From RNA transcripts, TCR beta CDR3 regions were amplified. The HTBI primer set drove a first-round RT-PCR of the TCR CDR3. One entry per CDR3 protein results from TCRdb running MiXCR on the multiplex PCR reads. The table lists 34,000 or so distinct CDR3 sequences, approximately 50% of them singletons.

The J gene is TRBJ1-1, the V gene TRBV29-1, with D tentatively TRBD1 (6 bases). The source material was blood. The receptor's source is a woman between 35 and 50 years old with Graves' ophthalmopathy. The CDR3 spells CSGYRDMNTEAFF. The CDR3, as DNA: TGCAGCGGATACCGGGACATGAACACTGAAGCTTTCTTT.